The rows below give T cell receptor beta chains drawn from one sample of a study of blood T cell repertoires in COVID-19. Sequencing used immunoSEQ multiplex PCR; TCRdb keeps in-frame clones, though not all of them. The data hold roughly 100,000 clones, with about four fifths observed a single time. Sequenced material: peripheral blood. The source is an elderly woman with active or convalescent COVID-19. Each CDR3 is given with its conserved first and last residue. The D gene is left open where the match is weak. Rows give clone size only sometimes, using once, few, many, or a class for an expanded clone.

j_call d_call v_call clone_size cdr3_nt cdr3_aa
TRBJ2-2 TRBD1 TRBV6-6 - TGTGCCAGCAGTCGGAATACAGGGACAGGGACGGGTGGGGAGCTGTTTTTT CASSRNTGTGTGGELFF
TRBJ2-1 - TRBV11-3 once TGTGCCAGCAGCTTAGCAGGGGCCTACAATGAGCAGTTCTTC CASSLAGAYNEQFF
TRBJ1-2 - TRBV12-3/TRBV12-4 - TGTGCCAGCAGTTTACAGGGGAACTATGGCTACACCTTC CASSLQGNYGYTF
TRBJ1-4 - TRBV6-6 - TGTGCCAGCAGAAACAGCCGCCGGGAGGAAAAACTGTTTTTT CASRNSRREEKLFF
TRBJ1-2 - TRBV5-4 - TGTGCCAGCAGCTTCCGGGGGGAAGGGTATGGCTACACCTTC CASSFRGEGYGYTF
TRBJ1-6 - TRBV19 - TGTGCCAGTAGTATAAGTACAGAGCGGTCACCCCTCCACTTT CASSISTERSPLHF
TRBJ1-5 - TRBV24-1 once TGTGCCACCAGTGAGCGGAGCAATCAGCCCCAGCATTTT CATSERSNQPQHF
TRBJ1-1 - TRBV5-1 - TGCGCCAGCAGCTTGGATGCCCAGGGGAACACTGAAGCTTTCTTT CASSLDAQGNTEAFF
TRBJ1-1 - TRBV30 - TGTGCCTGGAGTATCAGCGAGCGGACTGAAGCTTTCTTT CAWSISERTEAFF
TRBJ2-7 TRBD1 TRBV5-1 - TGCGCCAGCAGCTCCTCACCGGGACAGGGGAGCGAGCAGTACTTC CASSSSPGQGSEQYF
TRBJ1-5 TRBD1 TRBV19 few TGTGCCAGTAGTATAGTCCCGGGACAGAAGTTTGGCAATCAGCCCCAGCATTTT CASSIVPGQKFGNQPQHF
TRBJ2-2 TRBD2 TRBV11-3 - TGTGCCAGCAGCAAAGCGGGGACGAACACCGGGGAGCTGTTTTTT CASSKAGTNTGELFF
TRBJ1-1 - TRBV2 - TGTGCCAGCACTTTAAACACTGAAGCTTTCTTT CASTLNTEAFF
TRBJ1-1 TRBD1 TRBV30 - TGTGCCTGGACCCGACAGGGGATGAACACTGAAGCTTTCTTT CAWTRQGMNTEAFF
TRBJ1-1 TRBD1 TRBV6-5 - TGTGCCAGCAGTTACGGGACAGGCGAGAACACTGAAGCTTTCTTT CASSYGTGENTEAFF
TRBJ1-2 - TRBV5-4 once TGTGCCAGCAGCTTGGCAGGGGAAAACTATGGCTACACCTTC CASSLAGENYGYTF
TRBJ2-1 - TRBV27 - TGTGCCAGCAGCCCGGGACACCTCCATGAGCAGTTCTTC CASSPGHLHEQFF
TRBJ1-5 TRBD1 TRBV6-6 once TGTGCCAGCGGACAGGGGTTTCGTTCTGTTCAGCCCCAGCATTTT CASGQGFRSVQPQHF
TRBJ2-7 - TRBV7-8 - TGTGCCAGCAGCTTACGTGGACTTTACTACGAGCAGTACTTC CASSLRGLYYEQYF
TRBJ2-5 TRBD2 TRBV28 - TGTGCCAGCAGACTTGGACTAGCGGGGGGGCAAGAGACCCAGTACTTC CASRLGLAGGQETQYF
TRBJ2-1 - TRBV6-5 - TGTGCCAGCAGTCGCAGAGGGGGTGAGCAGTTCTTC CASSRRGGEQFF
TRBJ2-5 - TRBV5-1 once TGCGCCAGCAGCTTGGTTCAGGCAGAAGAAGAGACCCAGTACTTC CASSLVQAEEETQYF
TRBJ2-1 - TRBV18 - TGTGCCAGCTCACCACGTTCCTCCGGGGATGAGCAGTTCTTC CASSPRSSGDEQFF
TRBJ1-1 TRBD1 TRBV27 - TGTGCCAGCATTCGACCGACAGGGGAAGCTTTCTTT CASIRPTGEAFF
TRBJ1-1 - TRBV7-3 - TGTGCCAGCAGCAAAGGGTATGGAGGGAACACTGAAGCTTTCTTT CASSKGYGGNTEAFF
TRBJ1-5 - TRBV2 - TGTGCCAGCAGTGATGCCAGGGGACGCGGCAATCAGCCCCAGCATTTT CASSDARGRGNQPQHF
TRBJ2-5 - TRBV7-3 - TGTGCCAGCAGCCAAGGGAGCCAAGAGACCCAGTACTTC CASSQGSQETQYF
TRBJ2-1 - TRBV18 - TGTGCCAGCTCACTAAGACAGGTCAATGAGCAGTTCTTC CASSLRQVNEQFF
TRBJ1-1 - TRBV12-3/TRBV12-4 - TGTGCCACCAACCACGGGGGGGGCACTGAAGCTTTCTTT CATNHGGGTEAFF
TRBJ2-4 - TRBV6-5 - TGTGCCAGCAGTTACCCTCCGCGGGGCATTCAGTACTTC CASSYPPRGIQYF
TRBJ2-2 - TRBV5-1 - TGCGCCAGCAGCTGGGGGGGGGCCGGGTCTACGAACACCGGGGAGCTGTTTTTT CASSWGGAGSTNTGELFF
TRBJ2-5 - TRBV5-1 - TGCGCCAGCAGCATACCCCGGACAAGCCAAGAGACCCAGTACTTC CASSIPRTSQETQYF